This T cell receptor (beta chain) appears in the sequencing data of a study of shared clonotypes between healthy human individuals. Study findings and constraints: Researchers sampled only blood; tissue repertoires likely differ. Large sequencing depth failed to make sorted-subset sequencing complete, rarefaction showed.

The CD4+ fraction was divided into a CD45RA+ naive subset and a CD45RA-negative memory subset. The J segment lost 3 bases and the V segment lost 9 bases, leaving 6 bases of the junction unmatched. CDR3 length: 14 amino acids. Germline CDR1 MNHNS, CDR2 SASEGT. This table comes from immunoSEQ multiplex PCR, and its TCRdb copy is limited to in-frame clones, with some not included. The sample holds about 1.5 million clones, around 95% seen once. This clone is a singleton in its sample. The target antigen is unknown. The clonotype was recovered from a man between 25 and 39 years old in good health. The material sequenced was naive CD4+ T cells sorted from blood. Subset in this sample: CD45RA+ positively selected. This chain links TRBV6-1 with TRBJ1-4; 8 bases agree with TRBD1. The CDR3 is CASAGGFANEKLFF. The CDR3 region has the DNA TGTGCCAGTGCAGGGGGCTTCGCTAATGAAAAACTGTTTTTT.